Given below is one TCR beta chain in context. Its target is unknown. The entry originates in a study of cytomegalovirus exposure and HLA in healthy donors. About the research overall: The same platform was used for the 120 validation repertoires and the 600 to 850 first-cohort repertoires, a later analysis reported.

Trimming cost V 6 bases and J 4 bases, with 14 bases left between them. The germline V gene encodes CDR1 MDHEN and CDR2 SYDVKM. CDR3 length equals 14 residues. TCRdb's copy holds only in-frame clones and misses some; the assay was immunoSEQ multiplex PCR. The sample shows 330,000 or so clones, 86% of them seen only once. Study-level points and caveats: Cytomegalovirus association was listed for 164 TCR beta chains. Published work reported that the classifier diagnosed cytomegalovirus status with high specificity and sensitivity. The tendency of first-cohort TCR clusters to co-occur in the roughly 130 validation repertoires emerged from a later analysis.

This chain links TRBV28 with TRBJ2-3, with TRBD1 as a possible D gene (5 bases). This clonotype originated in a woman younger than 35 in good health and CMV-seronegative. Sequences were obtained from PBMCs. In nucleotides, the CDR3 is TGTGCCAGCAGCAACAGGAAATGGGCAGATACGCAGTATTTT. Protein sequence: CASSNRKWADTQYF.